This T cell receptor beta chain was identified during a study of T cell clusters in autoimmune cytopenias. Findings and limits, study-wide: The T cell clusters came from computational analysis alone and lack functional validation. Primary autoimmune cytopenia patients seemingly lacked the physiological T cell clusters found in healthy donors.

CDR3 length: 12 amino acids. The germline V gene encodes CDR1 SGHNT and CDR2 YENEEA. This clonotype is deemed medium-sized by its frequency. Antigen unknown. One tube held mixed TRB-A and TRB-B primer pools for touch-down PCR. TCRdb re-called the multiplex PCR reads, yielding one record per CDR3 amino acid sequence without DNA. The sample table sets out roughly 11,000 distinct CDR3 sequences. TRB was amplified from roughly 0.25 ug of peripheral blood genomic DNA per sample. These data are also associated with another study on T cell repertoires in aging, cancer and after chemotherapy. As that report states: Untreated cancer patients had significantly lower blood TCR diversity than age-matched healthy donors.

This TCR was sampled from a human donor in good health. The sequenced sample was peripheral blood. The chain uses TRBV11-3 and TRBJ2-3. The CDR3 is CASSYQPDTQYF.